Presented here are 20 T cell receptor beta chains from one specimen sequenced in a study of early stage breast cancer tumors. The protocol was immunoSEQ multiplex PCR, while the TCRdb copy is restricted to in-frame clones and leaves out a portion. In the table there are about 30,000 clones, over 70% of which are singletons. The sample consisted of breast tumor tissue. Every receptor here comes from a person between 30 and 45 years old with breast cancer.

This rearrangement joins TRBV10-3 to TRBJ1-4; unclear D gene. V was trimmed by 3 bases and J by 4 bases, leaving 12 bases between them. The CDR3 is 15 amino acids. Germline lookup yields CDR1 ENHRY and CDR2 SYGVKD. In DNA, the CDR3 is TGTGCCATCAGTGATCGAAATGGCCTTAATGAAAAACTGTTTTTT. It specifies CAISDRNGLNEKLFF.

The CDR3 coding sequence is TGTGCCAGCAGCTCAGGACTAGCGCCAGATACGCAGTATTTT. The encoded protein is CASSSGLAPDTQYF. The chain joins TRBV7-9 to TRBJ2-3; 9 nucleotides line up with TRBD2. The length of the CDR3 is 14 residues. Germline trimming cut 4 bases from V and 4 bases from J; bases unmatched to any gene: 3. The germline CDR1 and CDR2 sequences are SEHNR and FQNEAQ (reference sequence). The full variable domain, rest sourced from reference TRBV7-9 and TRBJ2-3, is DTGVSQNPRHKITKRGQNVTFRCDPISEHNRLYWYRQTLGQGPEFLTYFQNEAQLEKSRLLSDRFSAERPKGSFSTLEIQRTEQGDSAMYLCASSSGLAPDTQYFGPGTRLTVL.

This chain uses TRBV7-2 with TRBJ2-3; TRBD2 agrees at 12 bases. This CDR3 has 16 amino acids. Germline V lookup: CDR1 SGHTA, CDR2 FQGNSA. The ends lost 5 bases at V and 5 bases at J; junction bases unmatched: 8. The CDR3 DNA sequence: TGTGCCAGCAGCGCACTAGCGGGAGGAGTAATAGATACGCAGTATTTT. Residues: CASSALAGGVIDTQYF.

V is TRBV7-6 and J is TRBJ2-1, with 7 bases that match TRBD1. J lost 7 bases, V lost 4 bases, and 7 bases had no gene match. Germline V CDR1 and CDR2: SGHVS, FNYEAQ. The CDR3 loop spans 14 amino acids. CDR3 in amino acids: CASSSRTGSNEQFF. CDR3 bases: TGTGCCAGCAGCTCGAGGACAGGTAGTAATGAGCAGTTCTTC.

In nucleotides, the CDR3 is TGCGCCAGCAGCCACACCGGCGTGCGCGAAAAACTGTTTTTT. As protein: CASSHTGVREKLFF. The rearrangement uses TRBV4-3 and TRBJ1-4, with D hard to call. V was clipped by 3 bases and J by 8 bases, with 13 bases between them. Germline-derived CDR1 and CDR2 are LGHNA and YSLEER. The CDR3 is 14 residues long.

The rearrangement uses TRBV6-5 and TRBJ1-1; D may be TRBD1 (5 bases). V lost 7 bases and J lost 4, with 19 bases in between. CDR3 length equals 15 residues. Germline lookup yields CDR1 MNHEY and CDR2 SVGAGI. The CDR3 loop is CASTTEGRPITEAFF. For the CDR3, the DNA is TGTGCCAGCACCACAGAGGGACGGCCGATCACTGAAGCTTTCTTT.

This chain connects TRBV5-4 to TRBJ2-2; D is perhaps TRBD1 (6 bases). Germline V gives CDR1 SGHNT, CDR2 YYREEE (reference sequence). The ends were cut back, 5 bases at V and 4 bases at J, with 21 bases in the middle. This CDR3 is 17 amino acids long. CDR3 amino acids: CASRSQSRGQFTGELFF. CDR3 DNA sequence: TGTGCCAGCAGGTCGCAGTCCAGGGGCCAATTCACCGGGGAGCTGTTTTTT.

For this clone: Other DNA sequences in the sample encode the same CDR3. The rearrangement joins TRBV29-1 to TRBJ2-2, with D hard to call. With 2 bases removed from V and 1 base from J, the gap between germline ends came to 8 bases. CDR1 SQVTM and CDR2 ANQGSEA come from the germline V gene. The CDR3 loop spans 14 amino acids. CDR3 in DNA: TGCAGCGTTGAAAAACAACTGAACACCGGGGAGCTGTTTTTT. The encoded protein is CSVEKQLNTGELFF.

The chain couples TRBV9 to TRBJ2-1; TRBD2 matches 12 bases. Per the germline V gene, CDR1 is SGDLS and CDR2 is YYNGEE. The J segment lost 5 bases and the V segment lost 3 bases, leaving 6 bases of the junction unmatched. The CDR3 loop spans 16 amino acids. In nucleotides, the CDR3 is TGTGCCAGCAGCGAGAAAGGACTAGCGGGAAACAATGAGCAGTTCTTC. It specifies CASSEKGLAGNNEQFF.

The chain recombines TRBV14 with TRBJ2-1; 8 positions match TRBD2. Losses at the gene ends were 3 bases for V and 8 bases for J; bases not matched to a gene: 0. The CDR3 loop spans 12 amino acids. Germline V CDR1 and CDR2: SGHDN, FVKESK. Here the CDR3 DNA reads TGTGCCAGCAGCCAGACTAGCGATGAGCAGTTCTTC. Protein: CASSQTSDEQFF.

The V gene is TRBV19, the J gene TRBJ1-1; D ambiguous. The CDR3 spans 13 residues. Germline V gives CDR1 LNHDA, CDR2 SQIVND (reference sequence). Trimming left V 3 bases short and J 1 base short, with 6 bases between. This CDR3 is CASSIGRNTEAFF. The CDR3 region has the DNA TGTGCCAGTAGTATTGGACGGAACACTGAAGCTTTCTTT. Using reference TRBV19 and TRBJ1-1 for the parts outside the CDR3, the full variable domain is DGGITQSPKYLFRKEGQNVTLSCEQNLNHDAMYWYRQDPGQGLRLIYYSQIVNDFQKGDIAEGYSVSREKKESFPLTVTSAQKNPTAFYLCASSIGRNTEAFFGQGTRLTVV.

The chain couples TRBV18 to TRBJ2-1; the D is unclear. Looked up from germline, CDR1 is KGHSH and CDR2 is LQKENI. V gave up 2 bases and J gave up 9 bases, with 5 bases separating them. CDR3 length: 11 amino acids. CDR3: CASSPSGEQFF. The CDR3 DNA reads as TGTGCCAGCTCACCATCGGGTGAGCAGTTCTTC.

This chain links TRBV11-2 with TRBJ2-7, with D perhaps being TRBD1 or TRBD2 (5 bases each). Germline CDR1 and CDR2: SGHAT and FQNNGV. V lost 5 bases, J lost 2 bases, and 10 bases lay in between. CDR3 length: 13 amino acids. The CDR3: CASSGTLPYEQYF. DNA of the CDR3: TGTGCCAGCAGCGGGACCCTTCCCTACGAGCAGTACTTC.

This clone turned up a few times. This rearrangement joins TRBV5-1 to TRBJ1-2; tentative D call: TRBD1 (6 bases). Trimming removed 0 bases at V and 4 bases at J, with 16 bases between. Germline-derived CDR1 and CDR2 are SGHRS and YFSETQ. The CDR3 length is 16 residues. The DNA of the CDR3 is TGCGCCAGCAGCTTGGAAGGCTTGGGACAAGGCTATGGCTACACCTTC. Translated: CASSLEGLGQGYGYTF.

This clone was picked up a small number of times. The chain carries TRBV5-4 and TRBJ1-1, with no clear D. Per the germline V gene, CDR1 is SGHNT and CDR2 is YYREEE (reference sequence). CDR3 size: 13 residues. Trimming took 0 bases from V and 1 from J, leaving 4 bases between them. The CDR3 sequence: CASSLGENTEAFF. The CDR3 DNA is TGTGCCAGCAGCTTGGGAGAGAACACTGAAGCTTTCTTT.

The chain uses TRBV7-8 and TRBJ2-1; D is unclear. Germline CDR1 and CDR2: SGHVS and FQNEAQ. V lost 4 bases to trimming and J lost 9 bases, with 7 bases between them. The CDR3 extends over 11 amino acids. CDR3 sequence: CASSSAREQFF. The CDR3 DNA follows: TGTGCCAGCAGCTCGGCCCGTGAGCAGTTCTTC.

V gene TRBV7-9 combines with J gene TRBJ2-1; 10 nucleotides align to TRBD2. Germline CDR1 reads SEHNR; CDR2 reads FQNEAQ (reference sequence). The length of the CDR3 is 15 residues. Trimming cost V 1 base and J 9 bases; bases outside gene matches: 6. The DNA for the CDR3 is TGTGCCAGCAGCTTAGGGAGCGGGAGGGCCGTTGAGCAGTTCTTC. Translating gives CASSLGSGRAVEQFF.

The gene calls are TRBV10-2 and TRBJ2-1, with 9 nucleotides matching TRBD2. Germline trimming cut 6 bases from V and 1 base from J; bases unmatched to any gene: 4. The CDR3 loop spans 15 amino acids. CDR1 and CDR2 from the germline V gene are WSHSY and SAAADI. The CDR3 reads CASSPSGKSYNEQFF. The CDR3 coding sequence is TGCGCCAGCAGCCCTAGCGGGAAATCCTACAATGAGCAGTTCTTC.

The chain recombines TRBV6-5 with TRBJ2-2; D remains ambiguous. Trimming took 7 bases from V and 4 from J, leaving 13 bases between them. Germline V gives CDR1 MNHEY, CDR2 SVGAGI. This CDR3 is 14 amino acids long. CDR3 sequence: CASTVTVSTGELFF. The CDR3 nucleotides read TGTGCCAGCACAGTAACAGTGAGCACCGGGGAGCTGTTTTTT.

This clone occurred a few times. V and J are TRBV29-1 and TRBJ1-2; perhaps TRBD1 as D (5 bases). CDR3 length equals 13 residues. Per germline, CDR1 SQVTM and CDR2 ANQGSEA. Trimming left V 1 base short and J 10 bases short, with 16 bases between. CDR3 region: CSVEGGLRADYTF. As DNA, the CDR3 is TGCAGCGTTGAAGGGGGCCTACGGGCAGACTACACCTTC.